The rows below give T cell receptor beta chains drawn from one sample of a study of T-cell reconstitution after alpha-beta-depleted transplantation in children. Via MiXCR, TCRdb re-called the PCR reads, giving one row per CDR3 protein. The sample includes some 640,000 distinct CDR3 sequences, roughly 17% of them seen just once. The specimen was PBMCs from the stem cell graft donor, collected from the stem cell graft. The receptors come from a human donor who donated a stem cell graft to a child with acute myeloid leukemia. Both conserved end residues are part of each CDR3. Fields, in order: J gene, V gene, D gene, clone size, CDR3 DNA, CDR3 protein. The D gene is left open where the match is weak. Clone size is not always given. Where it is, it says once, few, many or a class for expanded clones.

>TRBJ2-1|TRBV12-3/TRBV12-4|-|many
TGTGCCAGCAGTTTGGAGACTCTTCCCCCCAATGAGCAGTTCTTC
CASSLETLPPNEQFF
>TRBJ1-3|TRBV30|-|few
TGTGCCTGGAGTTCCGCTGGAAACACCATATATTTT
CAWSSAGNTIYF
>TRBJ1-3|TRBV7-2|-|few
TGTGCCAGCATCAAGGACAGAACTTACTCTGGAAACACCATATATTTT
CASIKDRTYSGNTIYF
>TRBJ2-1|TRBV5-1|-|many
TGCGCCAGCAGCTTGGGAGAAACTGAGCAGTTCTTC
CASSLGETEQFF
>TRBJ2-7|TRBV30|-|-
TGTGCCTGGAGGGGGAGCGCAGGGGACTACTACGAGCAGTACTTC
CAWRGSAGDYYEQYF
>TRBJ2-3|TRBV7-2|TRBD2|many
TGTGCCAGCAGCGTCAGCGGGGGGGAAACAGATACGCAGTATTTT
CASSVSGGETDTQYF
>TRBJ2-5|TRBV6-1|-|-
TGTGCCAGCCGGGGTGGGGGGGCCAAAGAGACCCAGTACTTC
CASRGGGAKETQYF
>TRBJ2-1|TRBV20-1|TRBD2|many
TGCAGTGCTAGGCCTAGCGGGGGGGCTATCTACAATGAGCAGTTCTTC
CSARPSGGAIYNEQFF
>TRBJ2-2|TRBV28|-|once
TGTGCCAGCAGTTTTTTGGGACTCCTTTCTTCCGGGGAGCTGTTTTTT
CASSFLGLLSSGELFF
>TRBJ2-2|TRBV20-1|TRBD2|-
TGCAGTGCTACAGCGGGGGTAGAGAACACCGGGGAGCTGTTTTTT
CSATAGVENTGELFF